Presented here are 22 T cell receptor beta chains from one specimen sequenced in a study of Graves' ophthalmopathy and Graves' hyperthyroidism. Amplification targeted the TCR beta CDR3 regions, with RNA transcripts as the source material. An opening RT-PCR round employed HTBI primers and preceded a second-round multiplex PCR. TCRdb re-called the multiplex PCR reads through MiXCR, storing one row per CDR3 protein. The data contain over 450,000 distinct CDR3 sequences, 13% to 15% of them singletons. The sequenced sample consisted of blood. The receptors here all came from a woman under 40 with Graves' ophthalmopathy.

This clonotype was observed many times. The CDR3, as DNA: TGTGCCAGCAGCCACACAGGGGCGAATCAGCCCCAGCATTTT. Translated: CASSHTGANQPQHF. The chain has TRBV7-9 and TRBJ1-5; TRBD1 agrees at 7 bases. Germline V CDR1 and CDR2: SEHNR, FQNEAQ (reference sequence). This CDR3 comprises 14 residues. The junction had 5 bases not matched to a gene; V was cut back by 5 bases and J by 4 bases.

This clonotype has at least ten counts. CDR3 nucleotide sequence: TGTGCCAGCAGTGAACTCAGGGTTACGGGGTACGAGCAGTACTTC. Its translation: CASSELRVTGYEQYF. The V and J genes are TRBV6-1 and TRBJ2-7, with D perhaps given as TRBD1 or TRBD2 (5 bases each). Germline V lookup: CDR1 MNHNS, CDR2 SASEGT. This CDR3 has 15 amino acids. The V and J ends lost 2 bases and 4 bases respectively, with 15 bases between them.

This clonotype occurred many times. The V and J genes are TRBV28 and TRBJ2-5; D may be TRBD1 (5 bases). This CDR3 is built from 14 residues. Trimming removed 3 bases at V and 5 bases at J, with 13 bases between. Germline V gene sequence: CDR1 MDHEN, CDR2 SYDVKM. The CDR3 loop is CASSFLGRGETQYF. CDR3 coding DNA: TGTGCCAGCAGTTTCTTGGGGCGCGGTGAGACCCAGTACTTC.

This clonotype has a count of ten or more. V usage is TRBV10-2 and J usage is TRBJ2-7; tentatively, D is TRBD2 (5 bases). The CDR3 loop spans 15 amino acids. Trimming removed 7 bases from V and 0 bases from J, with 16 bases in between. Per germline, CDR1 WSHSY and CDR2 SAAADI. This CDR3 is CASIEGDFSSYEQYF. The CDR3 DNA reads TGCGCCAGCATAGAGGGTGATTTCAGCTCCTACGAGCAGTACTTC.

Many counts were recorded for this clonotype. V usage is TRBV27 and J usage is TRBJ2-7, with 8 bases fitting TRBD1. V gave up 2 bases and J gave up 3 bases; unmatched junction bases: 3. The germline V gene encodes CDR1 MNHEY and CDR2 SMNVEV (reference sequence). This CDR3 has 14 residues. The CDR3 protein is CASSLQGAFYEQYF. The CDR3 DNA is TGTGCCAGCAGTTTACAGGGGGCGTTCTACGAGCAGTACTTC.

This clonotype was recorded at least ten times. The rearrangement joins TRBV27 to TRBJ2-7, with D possibly TRBD2 on 6 matching bases. Germline loops: CDR1 MNHEY, CDR2 SMNVEV (reference sequence). Trimming stripped 0 bases from V and 7 bases from J, with 16 bases between. This CDR3 spans 15 amino acids. CDR3 loop: CASSLSGGPPREQYF. The CDR3 nucleotides are TGTGCCAGCAGTTTATCGGGAGGTCCCCCTCGGGAGCAGTACTTC.

In this sample, this clonotype turned up many times. The genes are TRBV27 and TRBJ1-3; no firm D call. CDR1 and CDR2 from the germline V gene are MNHEY and SMNVEV (reference sequence). V shed 5 bases and J shed 0 bases, with 14 bases lying between them. This CDR3 is 16 amino acids long. CDR3 sequence reads: CASSPGLASSGNTIYF. The CDR3 nucleotides read TGTGCCAGCAGTCCCGGTTTAGCCAGCTCTGGAAACACCATATATTTT.

In its sample, this clonotype was seen many times. The rearrangement links TRBV11-2 to TRBJ2-3; unclear D gene. This CDR3 is built from 13 residues. Looked up from germline, CDR1 is SGHAT and CDR2 is FQNNGV. V lost 1 base and J lost 1, with 3 bases in between. The CDR3 DNA is TGTGCCAGCAGCTTAGCCGGCACAGATACGCAGTATTTT. Protein product: CASSLAGTDTQYF.

This clonotype was seen repeatedly, ten times or more. The V gene is TRBV18, the J gene TRBJ2-7; TRBD1 aligns across 12 bases. CDR1 and CDR2 (germline): KGHSH, LQKENI. This CDR3 is 16 amino acids long. The trim removed 3 bases at V and 5 bases at J, leaving 8 bases unmatched. CDR3: CASSPGTGGVRDEQYF. DNA for the CDR3: TGTGCCAGCTCACCTGGGACAGGGGGCGTCCGGGACGAGCAGTACTTC.

This clonotype showed up many times. At one end, the junction sequence differs from germline, possibly due to a read error. This chain connects TRBV5-1 to TRBJ2-7; a weak D match, TRBD2 (6 bases). The CDR3 loop spans 14 amino acids. Germline assignment: CDR1 SGHRS and CDR2 YFSETQ. The CDR3 region has the DNA TGTGCCAGTAGCCTTAGGGGAGGCTCCTACGAGCAGTACTTC. It codes for CASSLRGGSYEQYF.

The chain combines TRBV3-1 with TRBJ1-1; the D gene is possibly TRBD1 (5 bases). Deletions cut 1 base from V and 11 bases from J, with 8 bases between. Germline V gene data show CDR1 as LGHDT and CDR2 as YNNKEL (reference sequence). The CDR3 extends over 11 amino acids. This CDR3 reads CASSQGGNAFF. Here the CDR3 DNA reads TGTGCCAGCAGCCAAGGGGGGAACGCTTTCTTT.

This clonotype was counted only a few times. This chain connects TRBV7-9 to TRBJ2-7; maybe TRBD1 (6 bases). This CDR3 comprises 15 residues. Germline V gene sequence: CDR1 SEHNR, CDR2 FQNEAQ (reference sequence). V gave up 4 bases and J gave up 4 bases, with 17 bases separating them. Here the CDR3 reads CASSSPQGNGYEQYF. The CDR3 DNA sequence: TGTGCCAGCAGCTCCCCACAGGGAAATGGTTACGAGCAGTACTTC. The complete variable domain, with remaining parts taken from reference TRBV7-9 and TRBJ2-7, reads DTGVSQNPRHKITKRGQNVTFRCDPISEHNRLYWYRQTLGQGPEFLTYFQNEAQLEKSRLLSDRFSAERPKGSFSTLEIQRTEQGDSAMYLCASSSPQGNGYEQYFGPGTRLTVT.

This clonotype came up many times. The rearrangement links TRBV4-1 to TRBJ1-2; the match to TRBD1 covers 7 bases. The CDR3 runs to 13 residues. Germline V gene lookup returns CDR1 MGHRA and CDR2 YSYEKL. V trimming: 9 bases; J trimming: 0 bases; junction bases outside the gene matches: 4. The CDR3: CARNRGSNYGYTF. CDR3 nucleotide sequence: TGCGCCAGGAACAGGGGATCTAACTATGGCTACACCTTC.

This clonotype was detected only a few times. V and J are TRBV5-1 and TRBJ1-1, with D possibly matching TRBD1 (5 bases). The CDR3 loop spans 16 amino acids. Per germline, CDR1 SGHRS and CDR2 YFSETQ. Trimming removed 1 base from V and 0 bases from J, with 13 bases in between. The chain's CDR3 is CASSLSRSGMNTEAFF. CDR3 coding DNA: TGCGCCAGCAGCTTGAGTCGTTCAGGGATGAACACTGAAGCTTTCTTT. The entire variable domain, with the rest obtained from reference TRBV5-1 and TRBJ1-1, is as follows: KAGVTQTPRYLIKTRGQQVTLSCSPISGHRSVSWYQQTPGQGLQFLFEYFSETQRNKGNFPGRFSGRQFSNSRSEMNVSTLELGDSALYLCASSLSRSGMNTEAFFGQGTRLTVV.

The V and J genes are TRBV11-3 and TRBJ2-7, with a tentative D call TRBD2 (5 bases). Germline assignment: CDR1 SGHNT and CDR2 YENEEA. The V end lost 4 bases, the J end lost 0 bases, and 16 bases lay between the germline ends. The CDR3 length is 16 residues. The CDR3 protein is CASSWPGGSPSYEQYF. DNA for the CDR3: TGTGCCAGCAGCTGGCCGGGTGGGAGCCCCTCCTACGAGCAGTACTTC. The full variable domain, rest sourced from reference TRBV11-3 and TRBJ2-7, is EAGVVQSPRYKIIEKKQPVAFWCNPISGHNTLYWYLQNLGQGPELLIRYENEEAVDDSQLPKDRFSAERLKGVDSTLKIQPAELGDSAVYLCASSWPGGSPSYEQYFGPGTRLTVT.

This clonotype was seen repeatedly, ten times or more. The gene calls are TRBV12-3 or TRBV12-4 and TRBJ1-1; possibly TRBD1 for D (5 bases). CDR3 length equals 17 residues. V shed 2 bases and J shed 5 bases, with 21 bases lying between them. The CDR3 sequence: CASSLSAGGGGGTEAFF. The DNA for the CDR3 is TGTGCCAGCAGTTTATCCGCCGGCGGGGGTGGAGGGACTGAAGCTTTCTTT.

Only a few counts were recorded for this clonotype. J is TRBJ1-6 and V is TRBV20-1; perhaps TRBD1 as D (6 bases). The V gene lost 4 bases and the J gene lost 5 bases, with 21 bases spanning the gap. Germline CDR1 and CDR2: DFQATT and SNEGSKA (reference sequence). The CDR3 runs 17 residues. CDR3 coding DNA: TGCAGTGCTACGCCTCTTGTTAGGACAGAAAATAATTCACCCCTCCACTTT. Amino acid sequence: CSATPLVRTENNSPLHF.

The sample holds many counts of this clonotype. The chain combines TRBV19 with TRBJ1-3, with TRBD1 matching 12 bases. CDR1 and CDR2 from the germline V gene are LNHDA and SQIVND (reference sequence). J lost 2 bases, V lost 4 bases, and 12 bases had no gene match. The CDR3 sequence is 19 residues long. This chain's CDR3 is CASSTPGQGAELAGNTIYF. DNA of the CDR3: TGTGCCAGTAGTACTCCGGGACAGGGGGCCGAGTTGGCTGGAAACACCATATATTTT.

The gene calls are TRBV12-3 or TRBV12-4 and TRBJ2-5; D not resolved. Trimming shortened V by 6 bases and J by 3 bases, and 14 bases separated the two germline ends. The CDR3 extends over 14 amino acids. Here the CDR3 DNA reads TGTGCCAGCAGGGGAAGGACGGTGAAAGAGACCCAGTACTTC. Encoded protein: CASRGRTVKETQYF.

At least ten counts were recorded for this clonotype. This chain connects TRBV10-3 to TRBJ2-7, with a possible D match to TRBD1 (6 bases). V gave up 7 bases and J gave up 2 bases, with 15 bases separating them. The CDR3 contains 14 residues. Germline V lookup: CDR1 ENHRY, CDR2 SYGVKD. The CDR3 here is CAIKFNRDTYEQYF. The CDR3 nucleotides read TGTGCCATCAAATTCAACAGGGATACCTACGAGCAGTACTTC.

This clonotype was observed at least ten times. The chain links TRBV7-9 to TRBJ1-2, with a tentative D call TRBD1 (5 bases). Germline CDR1 SEHNR, CDR2 FQNEAQ (reference sequence). This CDR3 comprises 14 residues. V lost 3 bases, J lost 5 bases, and 13 bases lay in between. CDR3 DNA: TGTGCCAGCAGCTTCGCAGGGTCTCAGTATGGCTACACCTTC. The encoded protein is CASSFAGSQYGYTF.

The rearrangement links TRBV30 to TRBJ1-6; D ambiguous. In germline, CDR1 is GTSNPN, CDR2 SVGIG (reference sequence). Trimming pared 4 bases from V and 7 bases from J, leaving 11 bases between. This CDR3 is built from 13 residues. CDR3 residues: CAWNLGMNSPLHF. CDR3 nucleotides: TGTGCCTGGAACCTAGGAATGAATTCACCCCTCCACTTT.